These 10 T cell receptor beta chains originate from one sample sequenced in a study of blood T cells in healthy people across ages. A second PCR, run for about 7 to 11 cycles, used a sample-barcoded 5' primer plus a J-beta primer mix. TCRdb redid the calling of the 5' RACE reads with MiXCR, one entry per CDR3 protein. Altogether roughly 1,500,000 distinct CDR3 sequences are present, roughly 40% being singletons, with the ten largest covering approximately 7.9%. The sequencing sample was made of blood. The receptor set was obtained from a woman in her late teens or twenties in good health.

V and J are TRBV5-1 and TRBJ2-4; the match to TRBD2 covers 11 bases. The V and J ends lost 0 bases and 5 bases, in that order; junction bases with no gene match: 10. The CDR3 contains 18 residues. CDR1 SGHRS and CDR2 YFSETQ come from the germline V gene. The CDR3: CASSLVLAGGLGENIQYF. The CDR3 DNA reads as TGCGCCAGCAGCTTGGTCCTAGCGGGGGGCCTGGGGGAAAACATTCAGTACTTC.

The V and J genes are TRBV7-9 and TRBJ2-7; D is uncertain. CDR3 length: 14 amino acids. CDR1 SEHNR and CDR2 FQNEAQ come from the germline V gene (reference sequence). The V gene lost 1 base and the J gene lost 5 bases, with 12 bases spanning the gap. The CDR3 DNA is TGTGCCAGCAGCTTAGTCTCTGGCCGAGACGAGCAGTACTTC. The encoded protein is CASSLVSGRDEQYF. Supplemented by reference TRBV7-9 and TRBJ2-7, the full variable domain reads DTGVSQNPRHKITKRGQNVTFRCDPISEHNRLYWYRQTLGQGPEFLTYFQNEAQLEKSRLLSDRFSAERPKGSFSTLEIQRTEQGDSAMYLCASSLVSGRDEQYFGPGTRLTVT.

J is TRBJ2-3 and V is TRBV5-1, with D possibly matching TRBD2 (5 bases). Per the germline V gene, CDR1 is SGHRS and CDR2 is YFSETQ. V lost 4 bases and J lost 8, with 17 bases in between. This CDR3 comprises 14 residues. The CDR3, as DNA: TGCGCCAGCAGCCCCTCGGACCGGCGGGCTACGCAGTATTTT. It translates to CASSPSDRRATQYF.

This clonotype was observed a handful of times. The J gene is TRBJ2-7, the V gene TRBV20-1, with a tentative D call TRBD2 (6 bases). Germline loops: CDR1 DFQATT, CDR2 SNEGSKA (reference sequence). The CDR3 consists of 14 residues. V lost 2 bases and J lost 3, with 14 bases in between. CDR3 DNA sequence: TGCAGTGCTAGATCTGAGGGACTGTTCTACGAGCAGTACTTC. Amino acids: CSARSEGLFYEQYF.

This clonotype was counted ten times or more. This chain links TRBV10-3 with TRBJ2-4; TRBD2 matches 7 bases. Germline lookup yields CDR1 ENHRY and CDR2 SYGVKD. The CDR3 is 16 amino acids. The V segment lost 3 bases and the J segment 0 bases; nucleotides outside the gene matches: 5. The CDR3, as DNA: TGTGCCATCAGTGACCCTTCTAGCGGAGCCAAAAACATTCAGTACTTC. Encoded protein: CAISDPSSGAKNIQYF.

CDR3 nucleotides: TGCGCCAGCAGCCCCCCTATAGGGGGTAACAATGAGCAGTTCTTC. Translation: CASSPPIGGNNEQFF. This rearrangement joins TRBV5-1 to TRBJ2-1, with D possibly TRBD1 on 6 matching bases. Germline V gene sequence: CDR1 SGHRS, CDR2 YFSETQ. V lost 4 bases, J lost 5 bases, and 16 bases lay in between. The CDR3 loop spans 15 amino acids.

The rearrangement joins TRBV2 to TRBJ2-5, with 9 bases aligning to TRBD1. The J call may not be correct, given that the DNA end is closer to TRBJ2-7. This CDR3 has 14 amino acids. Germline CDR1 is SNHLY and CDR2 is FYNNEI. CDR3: CASSRGQGGDEQYF. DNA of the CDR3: TGTGCCAGCAGTCGGGGACAGGGCGGAGACGAGCAGTACTTC.

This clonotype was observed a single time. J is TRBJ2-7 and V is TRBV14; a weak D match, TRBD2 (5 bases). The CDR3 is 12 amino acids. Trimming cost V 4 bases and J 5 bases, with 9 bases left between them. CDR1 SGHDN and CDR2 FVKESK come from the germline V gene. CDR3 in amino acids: CASSPWTDEQYF. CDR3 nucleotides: TGTGCCAGCAGCCCCTGGACTGACGAGCAGTACTTC.

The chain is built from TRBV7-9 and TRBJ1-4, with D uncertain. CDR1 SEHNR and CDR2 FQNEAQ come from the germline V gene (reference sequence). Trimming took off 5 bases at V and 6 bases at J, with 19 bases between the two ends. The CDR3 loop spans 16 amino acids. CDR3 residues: CASSRRTWPSHEKLFF. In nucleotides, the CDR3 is TGTGCCAGCAGCCGACGAACATGGCCCTCACATGAAAAACTGTTTTTT.

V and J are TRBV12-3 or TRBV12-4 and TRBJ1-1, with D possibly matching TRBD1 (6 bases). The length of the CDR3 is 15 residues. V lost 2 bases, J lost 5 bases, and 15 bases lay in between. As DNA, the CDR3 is TGTGCCAGCAGTTTACAAGTCGGGGGGCGGACTGAAGCTTTCTTT. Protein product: CASSLQVGGRTEAFF.